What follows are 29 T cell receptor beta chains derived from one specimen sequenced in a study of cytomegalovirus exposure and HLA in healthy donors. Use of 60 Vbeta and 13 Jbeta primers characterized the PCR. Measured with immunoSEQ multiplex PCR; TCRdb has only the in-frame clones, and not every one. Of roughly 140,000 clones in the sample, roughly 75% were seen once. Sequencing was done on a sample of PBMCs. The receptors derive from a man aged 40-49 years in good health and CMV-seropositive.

CDR3 in DNA: TGTGCCAGCAGCTTAAGAGGAAGCGGGAGGACTTACGAGCAGTACTTC. Its protein is CASSLRGSGRTYEQYF. The chain recombines TRBV7-6 with TRBJ2-7; 9 nucleotides align to TRBD2. Germline V lookup: CDR1 SGHVS, CDR2 FNYEAQ. Losses at the gene ends were 2 bases for V and 4 bases for J; bases not matched to a gene: 9. The CDR3 runs 16 residues.

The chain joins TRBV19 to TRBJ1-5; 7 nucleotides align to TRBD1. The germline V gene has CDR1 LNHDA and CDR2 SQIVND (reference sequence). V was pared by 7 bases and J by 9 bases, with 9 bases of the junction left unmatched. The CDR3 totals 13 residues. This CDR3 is CASNSGQAGPQHF. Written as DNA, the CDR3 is TGTGCCAGTAATTCAGGACAGGCCGGGCCCCAGCATTTT.

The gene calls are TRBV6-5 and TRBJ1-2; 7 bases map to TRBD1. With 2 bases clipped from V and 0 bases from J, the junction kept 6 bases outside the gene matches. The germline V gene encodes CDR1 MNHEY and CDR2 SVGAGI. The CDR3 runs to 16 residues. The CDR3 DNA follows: TGTGCCAGCAGTTACCGGGACAGAGGGGCTAACTATGGCTACACCTTC. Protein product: CASSYRDRGANYGYTF.

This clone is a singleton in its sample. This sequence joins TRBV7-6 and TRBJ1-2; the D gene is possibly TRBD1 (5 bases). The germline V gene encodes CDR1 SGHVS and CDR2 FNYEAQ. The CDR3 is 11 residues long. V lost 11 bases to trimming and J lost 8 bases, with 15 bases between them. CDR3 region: CAVLGASGYTF. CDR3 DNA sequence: TGTGCCGTCTTAGGGGCGTCCGGCTACACCTTC.

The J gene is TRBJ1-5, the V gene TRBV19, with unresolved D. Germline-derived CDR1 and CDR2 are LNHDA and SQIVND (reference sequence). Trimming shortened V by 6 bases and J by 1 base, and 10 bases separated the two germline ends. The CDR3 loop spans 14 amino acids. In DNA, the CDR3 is TGTGCCAGTAGACGAGTGGGCAGCAATCAGCCCCAGCATTTT. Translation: CASRRVGSNQPQHF. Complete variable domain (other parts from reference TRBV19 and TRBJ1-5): DGGITQSPKYLFRKEGQNVTLSCEQNLNHDAMYWYRQDPGQGLRLIYYSQIVNDFQKGDIAEGYSVSREKKESFPLTVTSAQKNPTAFYLCASRRVGSNQPQHFGDGTRLSIL.

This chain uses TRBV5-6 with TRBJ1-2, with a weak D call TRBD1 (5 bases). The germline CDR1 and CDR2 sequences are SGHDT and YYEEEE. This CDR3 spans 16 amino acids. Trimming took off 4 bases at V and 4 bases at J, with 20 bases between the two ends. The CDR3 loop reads CASSISRRDGRYGYTF. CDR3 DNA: TGTGCCAGCAGCATCTCTAGGCGGGACGGACGCTATGGCTACACCTTC.

This CDR3 is CASSLSRDNEQYF. The CDR3 DNA follows: TGTGCCAGCAGTTTATCGAGAGACAACGAGCAGTACTTC. This sequence joins TRBV27 and TRBJ2-7, with D uncertain. CDR3 size: 13 residues. Germline V gene sequence: CDR1 MNHEY, CDR2 SMNVEV (reference sequence). V lost 0 bases to trimming and J lost 5 bases, with 8 bases between them.

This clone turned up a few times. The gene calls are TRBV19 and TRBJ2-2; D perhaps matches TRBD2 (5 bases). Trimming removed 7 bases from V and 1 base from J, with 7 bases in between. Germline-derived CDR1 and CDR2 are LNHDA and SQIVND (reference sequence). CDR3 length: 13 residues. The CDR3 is CASNRENTGELFF. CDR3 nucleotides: TGTGCCAGTAACCGGGAGAACACCGGGGAGCTGTTTTTT.

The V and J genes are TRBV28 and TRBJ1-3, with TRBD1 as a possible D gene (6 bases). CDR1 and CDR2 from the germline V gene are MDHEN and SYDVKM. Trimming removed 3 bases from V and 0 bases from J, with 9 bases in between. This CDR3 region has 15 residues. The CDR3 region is CASSFRGTSGNTIYF. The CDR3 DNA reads TGTGCCAGCAGTTTTAGGGGGACCTCTGGAAACACCATATATTTT.

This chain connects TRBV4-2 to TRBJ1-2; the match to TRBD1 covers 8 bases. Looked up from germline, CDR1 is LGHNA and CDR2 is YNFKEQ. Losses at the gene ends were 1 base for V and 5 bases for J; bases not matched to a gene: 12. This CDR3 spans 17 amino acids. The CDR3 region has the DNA TGTGCCAGCAGCCAAGTGTCCCGGCGGGACAGGACGTATGGCTACACCTTC. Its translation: CASSQVSRRDRTYGYTF.

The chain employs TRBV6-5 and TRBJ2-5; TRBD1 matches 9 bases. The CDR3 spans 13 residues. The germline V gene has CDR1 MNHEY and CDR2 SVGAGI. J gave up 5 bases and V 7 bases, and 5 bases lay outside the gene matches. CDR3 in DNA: TGTGCCAGCAAACGGACAGGGGAGGAGACCCAGTACTTC. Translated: CASKRTGEETQYF.

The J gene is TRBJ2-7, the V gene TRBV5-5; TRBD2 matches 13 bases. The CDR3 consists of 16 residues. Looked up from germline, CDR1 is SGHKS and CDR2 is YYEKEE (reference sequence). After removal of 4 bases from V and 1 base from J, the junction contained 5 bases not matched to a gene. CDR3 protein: CASSIWTSGGSYEQYF. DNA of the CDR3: TGTGCCAGCAGCATCTGGACTAGCGGGGGATCCTACGAGCAGTACTTC.

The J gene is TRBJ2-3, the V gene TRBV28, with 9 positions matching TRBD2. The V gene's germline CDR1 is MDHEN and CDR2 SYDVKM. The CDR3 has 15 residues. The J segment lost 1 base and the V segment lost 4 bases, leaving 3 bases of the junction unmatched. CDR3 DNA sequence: TGTGCCAGCAGTTCTAGCGGGGTGGGCACAGATACGCAGTATTTT. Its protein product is CASSSSGVGTDTQYF. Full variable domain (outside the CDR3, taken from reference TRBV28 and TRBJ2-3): DVKVTQSSRYLVKRTGEKVFLECVQDMDHENMFWYRQDPGLGLRLIYFSYDVKMKEKGDIPEGYSVSREKKERFSLILESASTNQTSMYLCASSSSGVGTDTQYFGPGTRLTVL.

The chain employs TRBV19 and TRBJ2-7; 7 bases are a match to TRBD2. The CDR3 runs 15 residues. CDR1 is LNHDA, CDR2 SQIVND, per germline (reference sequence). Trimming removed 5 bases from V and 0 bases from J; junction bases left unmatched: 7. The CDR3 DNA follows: TGTGCCAGTAGTTTCCTCTCGGGGGGCTCCTACGAGCAGTACTTC. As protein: CASSFLSGGSYEQYF.

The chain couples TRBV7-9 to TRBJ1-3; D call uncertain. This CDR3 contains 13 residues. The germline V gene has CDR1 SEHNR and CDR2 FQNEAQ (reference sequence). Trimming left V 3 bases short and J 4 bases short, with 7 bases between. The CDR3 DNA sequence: TGTGCCAGCAGCTTTCCCTCCGGAAACACCATATATTTT. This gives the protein CASSFPSGNTIYF.

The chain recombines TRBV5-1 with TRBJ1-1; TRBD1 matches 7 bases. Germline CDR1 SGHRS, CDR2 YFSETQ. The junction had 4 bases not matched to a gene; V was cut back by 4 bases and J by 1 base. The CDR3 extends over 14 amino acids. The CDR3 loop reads CASSGGTANTEAFF. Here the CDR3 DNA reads TGCGCCAGCAGCGGCGGGACAGCGAACACTGAAGCTTTCTTT.

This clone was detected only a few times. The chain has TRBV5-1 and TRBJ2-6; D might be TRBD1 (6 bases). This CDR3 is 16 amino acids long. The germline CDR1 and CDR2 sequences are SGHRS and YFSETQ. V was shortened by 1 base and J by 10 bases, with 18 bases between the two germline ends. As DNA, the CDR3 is TGCGCCAGCAGCTTGAACAGGGAAGGTCAATTTAACGTCCTGACTTTC. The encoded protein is CASSLNREGQFNVLTF.

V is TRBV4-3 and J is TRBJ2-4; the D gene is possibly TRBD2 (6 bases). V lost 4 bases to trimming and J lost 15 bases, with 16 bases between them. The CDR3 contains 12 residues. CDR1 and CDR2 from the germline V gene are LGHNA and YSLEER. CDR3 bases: TGCGCCAGCAGCCGAGGGACTCCCCCGCTGTACTTC. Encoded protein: CASSRGTPPLYF.

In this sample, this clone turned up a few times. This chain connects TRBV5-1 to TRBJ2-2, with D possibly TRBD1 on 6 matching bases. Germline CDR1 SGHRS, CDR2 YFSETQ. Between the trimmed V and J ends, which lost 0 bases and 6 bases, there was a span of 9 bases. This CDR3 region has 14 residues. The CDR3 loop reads CASSLGDIAGELFF. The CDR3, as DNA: TGCGCCAGCAGCTTGGGGGACATCGCCGGGGAGCTGTTTTTT.

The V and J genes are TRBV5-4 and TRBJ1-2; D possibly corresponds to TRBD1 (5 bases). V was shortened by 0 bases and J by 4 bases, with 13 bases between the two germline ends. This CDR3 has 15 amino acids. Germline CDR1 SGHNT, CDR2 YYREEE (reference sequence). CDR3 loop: CASSLAGGYGYGYTF. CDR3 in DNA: TGTGCCAGCAGCTTGGCCGGGGGGTACGGCTATGGCTACACCTTC.

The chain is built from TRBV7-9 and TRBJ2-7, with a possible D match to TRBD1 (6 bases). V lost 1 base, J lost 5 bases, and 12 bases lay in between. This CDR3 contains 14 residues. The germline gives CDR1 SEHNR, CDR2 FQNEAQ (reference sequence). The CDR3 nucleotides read TGTGCCAGCAGCTTAGGGGGGCCCACCCACGAGCAGTACTTC. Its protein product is CASSLGGPTHEQYF.

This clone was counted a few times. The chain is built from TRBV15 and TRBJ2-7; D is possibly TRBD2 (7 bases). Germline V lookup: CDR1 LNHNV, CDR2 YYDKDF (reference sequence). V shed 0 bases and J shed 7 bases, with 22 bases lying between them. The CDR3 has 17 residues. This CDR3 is CATSREILGGAAREQYF. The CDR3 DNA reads TGTGCCACCAGCAGAGAAATATTAGGGGGGGCGGCTCGGGAGCAGTACTTC. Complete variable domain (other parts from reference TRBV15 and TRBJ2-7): DAMVIQNPRYQVTQFGKPVTLSCSQTLNHNVMYWYQQKSSQAPKLLFHYYDKDFNNEADTPDNFQSRRPNTSFCFLDIRSPGLGDTAMYLCATSREILGGAAREQYFGPGTRLTVT.

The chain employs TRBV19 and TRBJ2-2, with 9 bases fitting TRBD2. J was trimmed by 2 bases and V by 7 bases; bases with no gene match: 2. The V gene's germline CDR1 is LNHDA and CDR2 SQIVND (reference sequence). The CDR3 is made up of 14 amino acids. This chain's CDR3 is CASISGGNTGELFF. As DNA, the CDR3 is TGTGCCAGTATTAGCGGGGGCAACACCGGGGAGCTGTTTTTT.

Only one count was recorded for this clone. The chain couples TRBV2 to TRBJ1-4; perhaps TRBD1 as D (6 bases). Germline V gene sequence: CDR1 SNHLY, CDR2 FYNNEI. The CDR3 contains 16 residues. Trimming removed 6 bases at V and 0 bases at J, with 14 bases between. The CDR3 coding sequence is TGTGCCAGCAGACCTCGACAGGCTGCAACTAATGAAAAACTGTTTTTT. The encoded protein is CASRPRQAATNEKLFF.

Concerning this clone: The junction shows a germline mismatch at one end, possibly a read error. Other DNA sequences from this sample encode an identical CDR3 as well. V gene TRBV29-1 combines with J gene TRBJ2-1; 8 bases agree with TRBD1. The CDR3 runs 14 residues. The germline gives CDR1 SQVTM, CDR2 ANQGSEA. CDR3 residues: CSVAPGGPYNEQFF. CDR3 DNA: TGCAGCGTCGCGCCAGGGGGCCCCTATAATGAGCAGTTCTTC.

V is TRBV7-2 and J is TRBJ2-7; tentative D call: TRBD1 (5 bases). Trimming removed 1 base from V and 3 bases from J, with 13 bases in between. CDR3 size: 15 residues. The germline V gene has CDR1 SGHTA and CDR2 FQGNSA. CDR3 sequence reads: CASSLGTQGGYEQYF. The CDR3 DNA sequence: TGTGCCAGCAGCTTAGGAACCCAGGGTGGCTACGAGCAGTACTTC.

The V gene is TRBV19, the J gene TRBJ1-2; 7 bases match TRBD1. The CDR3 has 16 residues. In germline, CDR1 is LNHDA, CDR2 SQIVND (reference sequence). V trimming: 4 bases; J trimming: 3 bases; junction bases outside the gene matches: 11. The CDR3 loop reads CASSTSNRGGDYGYTF. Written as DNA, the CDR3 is TGTGCCAGTAGTACCTCGAACAGGGGAGGTGACTATGGCTACACCTTC.

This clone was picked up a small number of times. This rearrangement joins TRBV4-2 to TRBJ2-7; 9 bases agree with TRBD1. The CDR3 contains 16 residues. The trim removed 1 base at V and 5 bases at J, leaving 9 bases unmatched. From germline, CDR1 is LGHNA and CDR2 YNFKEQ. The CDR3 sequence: CASSQVRGQGVNEQYF. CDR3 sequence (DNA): TGTGCCAGCAGCCAAGTCAGGGGACAGGGAGTTAACGAGCAGTACTTC.

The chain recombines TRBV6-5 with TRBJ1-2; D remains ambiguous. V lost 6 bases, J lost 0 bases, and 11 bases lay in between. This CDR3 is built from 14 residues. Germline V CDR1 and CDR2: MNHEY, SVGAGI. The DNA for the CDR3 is TGTGCCAGCAGCAGAATTACAGCTAACTATGGCTACACCTTC. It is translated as CASSRITANYGYTF.